The 21 T cell receptor beta chains in this list originate from one sample, sequenced in a study of blood T cell repertoires in COVID-19. The data were produced by immunoSEQ multiplex PCR, yet TCRdb's version contains in-frame clones alone and is incomplete. This table has 150,000 to 200,000 clones, around 85% appearing once. Sequencing was carried out using peripheral blood. The receptor source for this set is a man between 65 and 85 years old with active or convalescent COVID-19.

The chain combines TRBV2 with TRBJ1-4; 8 bases map to TRBD1. V lost 6 bases to trimming and J lost 7 bases; unmatched junction nucleotides: 4. Looked up from germline, CDR1 is SNHLY and CDR2 is FYNNEI. The CDR3 has 13 amino acids. CDR3 region: CASRTDRVEKLFF. CDR3 nucleotides: TGTGCCAGCAGGACGGACAGGGTTGAAAAACTGTTTTTT.

The chain combines TRBV5-1 with TRBJ2-7; tentatively, D is TRBD2 (6 bases). This CDR3 is 14 amino acids long. Germline CDR1 and CDR2: SGHRS and YFSETQ. The V end lost 0 bases, the J end lost 7 bases, and 14 bases lay between the germline ends. The CDR3 DNA is TGCGCCAGCAGCTTGGAGGGCTTGGGGGGAGAGCAGTACTTC. Translation gives CASSLEGLGGEQYF.

This chain links TRBV6-5 with TRBJ1-5, with TRBD1 identical over 7 bases. The germline CDR1 and CDR2 sequences are MNHEY and SVGAGI. CDR3 length equals 13 residues. With V trimmed by 7 bases and J by 6 bases, 6 bases remained unmatched. CDR3 nucleotides: TGTGCCAGCAAAACAGGGGTAGGTCAGCCCCAGCATTTT. Translating it yields CASKTGVGQPQHF.

The chain has TRBV12-3 or TRBV12-4 and TRBJ1-1; TRBD1 matches 7 bases. The CDR3 length is 13 residues. V gave up 5 bases and J gave up 3 bases; unmatched junction bases: 3. CDR3 region: CASSNTGDTEAFF. The CDR3 nucleotides read TGTGCCAGCAGTAATACAGGGGACACTGAAGCTTTCTTT.

The chain's CDR3 is CASSRVLGTSGGAPIANEQFF. The CDR3 bases are TGCGCCAGCAGCCGGGTTTTGGGGACTAGCGGGGGGGCCCCAATTGCCAATGAGCAGTTCTTC. The genes are TRBV4-3 and TRBJ2-1, with 16 bases matching TRBD2. Germline CDR1 LGHNA, CDR2 YSLEER. CDR3 length: 21 residues. With V trimmed by 4 bases and J by 6 bases, 18 bases remained unmatched.

The genes are TRBV28 and TRBJ1-6; 10 nucleotides align to TRBD1. The CDR3 spans 15 residues. Trimming removed 6 bases from V and 9 bases from J; junction bases left unmatched: 8. CDR1 and CDR2 from the germline V gene are MDHEN and SYDVKM. For the CDR3, the DNA is TGTGCCAGCAGCCTCGGGACAGGGGTGGGTTCACCCCTCCACTTT. This encodes CASSLGTGVGSPLHF.

To note about this clone: A read error may produce the germline difference seen at one junction end. The V gene is TRBV19, the J gene TRBJ2-5; TRBD2 aligns across 12 bases. This CDR3 is 19 amino acids long. Germline V gives CDR1 LNHDA, CDR2 SQIVND (reference sequence). The CDR3 region is CASSLEGLAGGTSGETQYF. CDR3 in DNA: TGTGCCAGTAGTCTAGAGGGACTAGCGGGCGGAACCTCGGGGGAGACCCAGTACTTC. Full variable domain (rest looked up from reference TRBV19 and TRBJ2-5): DGGITQSPKYLFRKEGQNVTLSCEQNLNHDAMYWYRQDPGQGLRLIYYSQIVNDFQKGDIAEGYSVSREKKESFPLTVTSAQKNPTAFYLCASSLEGLAGGTSGETQYFGPGTRLLVL.

The chain employs TRBV27 and TRBJ1-6; no reliable D call. The CDR3 has 14 residues. V was pared by 2 bases and J by 5 bases, with 7 bases between. Germline lookup yields CDR1 MNHEY and CDR2 SMNVEV (reference sequence). The CDR3 DNA follows: TGTGCCAGCAGTTTACGAGGGAATAATTCACCCCTCCACTTT. Its protein product is CASSLRGNNSPLHF.

This rearrangement joins TRBV28 to TRBJ1-4, with a tentative D call TRBD1 (6 bases). Deletions cut 7 bases from V and 10 bases from J, with 16 bases between. Per the germline V gene, CDR1 is MDHEN and CDR2 is SYDVKM. CDR3 size: 13 residues. CDR3 region: CASIGQGRGKLFF. In nucleotides, the CDR3 is TGTGCCAGCATAGGGCAGGGGAGAGGAAAACTGTTTTTT.

This clone was seen a single time. V and J are TRBV6-6 and TRBJ2-1; 7 bases are a match to TRBD2. The CDR3 is 12 residues long. Germline V gene data show CDR1 as MNHNY and CDR2 as SVGAGI (reference sequence). V gave up 3 bases and J gave up 16 bases; unmatched junction bases: 9. The CDR3 sequence is CASSYEYRDYFF. The CDR3 coding sequence is TGTGCCAGCAGTTATGAGTACCGGGACTATTTCTTC.

The rearrangement links TRBV28 to TRBJ2-7, with 10 bases matching TRBD1. V trimming: 6 bases; J trimming: 5 bases; junction bases outside the gene matches: 10. Germline loops: CDR1 MDHEN, CDR2 SYDVKM. The CDR3 runs 15 residues. CDR3 loop: CASRSGTGDFHEQYF. The CDR3 region has the DNA TGTGCCAGCAGGTCCGGGACAGGGGATTTCCACGAGCAGTACTTC.

V gene TRBV3-1 (or the pseudogene TRBV3-2) combines with J gene TRBJ2-7, with 9 bases fitting TRBD2. This CDR3 is built from 18 residues. Germline loops: CDR1 LGHDT, CDR2 YNNKEL (reference sequence). Trimming cost V 0 bases and J 0 bases; bases outside gene matches: 9. CDR3 region: CASSQEQRQAGGSYEQYF. The CDR3 region has the DNA TGTGCCAGCAGCCAAGAGCAGCGGCAAGCGGGAGGCTCCTACGAGCAGTACTTC.

In its sample, this clone was seen once. V usage is TRBV12-3 or TRBV12-4 and J usage is TRBJ2-7; TRBD1 agrees at 7 bases. V lost 3 bases to trimming and J lost 5 bases; unmatched junction nucleotides: 4. The CDR3 sequence is 13 residues long. The CDR3 DNA is TGTGCCAGCAGTTTGGGACAGTACGACGAGCAGTACTTC. It is translated as CASSLGQYDEQYF.

This clone was recorded once. The chain carries TRBV28 and TRBJ1-5; 7 bases map to TRBD1. The CDR3 totals 13 residues. The germline CDR1 and CDR2 sequences are MDHEN and SYDVKM. With 7 bases clipped from V and 6 bases from J, the junction kept 6 bases outside the gene matches. The CDR3 DNA sequence: TGTGCCAGCAAGACAGGGCGGGGTCAGCCCCAGCATTTT. Translated: CASKTGRGQPQHF.

This clone occurred once. The CDR3 DNA follows: TGTGCCTGGAGTGGTCAGGCTGGCGGGGGCTACACCTTC. Protein product: CAWSGQAGGGYTF. The chain has TRBV30 and TRBJ1-2; D remains ambiguous. CDR3 length equals 13 residues. Trimming cost V 1 base and J 8 bases, with 14 bases left between them. Germline V gene sequence: CDR1 GTSNPN, CDR2 SVGIG (reference sequence).

This clone was seen only a few times. The J gene is TRBJ1-1, the V gene TRBV7-8; D is possibly TRBD1 (5 bases). Germline V CDR1 and CDR2: SGHVS, FQNEAQ. The CDR3 is made up of 15 amino acids. The V gene lost 3 bases and the J gene lost 7 bases, with 18 bases spanning the gap. The DNA of the CDR3 is TGTGCCAGCAGCTTTTCGCGGGGGTTTTACGATGAAGCTTTCTTT. It yields the protein CASSFSRGFYDEAFF.

This chain joins TRBV12-3 or TRBV12-4 and TRBJ1-2, with 10 nucleotides matching TRBD1. V dropped 6 bases and J dropped 7; count of bases not matched to a gene: 5. This CDR3 contains 13 residues. The CDR3 is CASSAGTGVGYTF. The CDR3 nucleotides read TGTGCCAGCAGCGCCGGGACAGGGGTTGGCTACACCTTC.

The CDR3 spells CATSDFGGGRTGELFF. The CDR3 DNA is TGTGCCACCAGTGATTTTGGAGGGGGCAGGACCGGGGAGCTGTTTTTT. The chain employs TRBV24-1 and TRBJ2-2, with a weak D call TRBD1 (7 bases). This CDR3 spans 16 amino acids. In germline, CDR1 is KGHDR, CDR2 SFDVKD. The V end was cut by 1 base, the J end by 5 bases, with 13 bases between.

This clone occurred once. The J gene is TRBJ2-7, the V gene TRBV15, with D tentatively TRBD2 (6 bases). This CDR3 region has 16 residues. Germline V CDR1 and CDR2: LNHNV, YYDKDF (reference sequence). Trimming removed 1 base at V and 0 bases at J, with 13 bases between. This CDR3 is CATSRGGEDGSYEQYF. The CDR3 DNA is TGTGCCACCAGCAGAGGCGGGGAGGATGGCTCCTACGAGCAGTACTTC.

The rearrangement joins TRBV4-2 to TRBJ2-7; 8 bases are a match to TRBD1. V lost 0 bases to trimming and J lost 7 bases; unmatched junction nucleotides: 11. CDR3 length equals 16 residues. The germline V gene encodes CDR1 LGHNA and CDR2 YNFKEQ. The chain's CDR3 is CASSQEVDRGPQEQYF. The CDR3 coding sequence is TGTGCCAGCAGCCAAGAGGTAGACAGGGGTCCGCAAGAGCAGTACTTC.

The V gene is TRBV5-4, the J gene TRBJ2-3; D is possibly TRBD2 (6 bases). Germline loops: CDR1 SGHNT, CDR2 YYREEE (reference sequence). V lost 7 bases to trimming and J lost 4 bases, with 13 bases between them. This CDR3 region has 13 residues. In DNA, the CDR3 is TGTGCCAGCGGACGGGAGCTTGCAGATACGCAGTATTTT. Its translation: CASGRELADTQYF.